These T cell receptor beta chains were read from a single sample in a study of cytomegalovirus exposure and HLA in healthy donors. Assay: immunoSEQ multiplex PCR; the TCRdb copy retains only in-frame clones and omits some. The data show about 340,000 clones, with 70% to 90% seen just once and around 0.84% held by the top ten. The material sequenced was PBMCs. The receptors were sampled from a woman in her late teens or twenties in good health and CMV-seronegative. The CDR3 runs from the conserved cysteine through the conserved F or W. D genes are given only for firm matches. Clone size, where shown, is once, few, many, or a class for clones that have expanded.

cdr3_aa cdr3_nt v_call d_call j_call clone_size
CASSAALEIRDEQFF TGTGCCAGCAGTGCCGCCCTTGAGATTCGGGATGAGCAGTTCTTC TRBV2 . TRBJ2-1 .
CSVLRDYEQYF TGCAGCGTTCTTAGAGACTACGAGCAGTACTTC TRBV29-1 . TRBJ2-7 .
CATSTSAGANEQFF TGTGCCACAAGTACTTCCGCGGGGGCAAATGAGCAGTTCTTC TRBV15 . TRBJ2-1 once
CASSSGTGGSYEQYF TGTGCCAGCAGCTCCGGGACAGGGGGATCCTACGAGCAGTACTTC TRBV6-5 TRBD1 TRBJ2-7 once
CASRSGTGVLNTIYF TGTGCCAGCAGATCCGGGACAGGGGTCTTAAACACCATATATTTT TRBV6-5 TRBD1 TRBJ1-3 once
CASSEGPGTSGRTQETQYF TGTGCCAGCAGTGAAGGTCCCGGGACTAGCGGGCGGACACAAGAGACCCAGTACTTC TRBV2 TRBD2 TRBJ2-5 .
CASSLGQGTSNYGYTF TGCGCCAGCAGCTTGGGACAGGGAACCTCTAACTATGGCTACACCTTC TRBV5-1 TRBD1 TRBJ1-2 .
CASRPTGYDQPQHF TGTGCCAGCAGACCTACAGGGTATGATCAGCCCCAGCATTTT TRBV27 . TRBJ1-5 .
CASSPKLSTNTGELFF TGTGCCAGCAGCCCAAAACTGAGTACGAACACCGGGGAGCTGTTTTTT TRBV9 . TRBJ2-2 .
CASSYSGGLGYEQYF TGTGCCAGCAGTTACAGCGGGGGGCTCGGCTACGAGCAGTACTTC TRBV6-5 TRBD2 TRBJ2-7 few
CASSGQYSNQPQHF TGTGCCAGCAGCGGACAGTATAGCAATCAGCCCCAGCATTTT TRBV5-5 . TRBJ1-5 .